This T cell receptor beta chain emerged from a study of T cell responses to AZD1222 COVID-19 vaccine. General study points: At baseline, seropositivity was found in only six AZD1222 recipients.

Profiled with immunoSEQ multiplex PCR; TCRdb holds only in-frame clones, not every one. The sample yields roughly 200,000 clones, about 89% seen once. For this clone: Antigen specificity is unknown.

The sample was peripheral blood, taken 28 days after the second AZD1222 dose. The source of this sequence is an adult who received the AZD1222 COVID-19 vaccine.

The CDR3 coding sequence is TGCAGTGCTAGTGCCGGGTACAATGAGCAGTTCTTC. Translation gives CSASAGYNEQFF. V is TRBV20-1 and J is TRBJ2-1; no clear D gene. The V and J ends lost 3 bases and 4 bases respectively, with 7 bases between them. The CDR3 loop spans 12 amino acids. The germline CDR1 and CDR2 sequences are DFQATT and SNEGSKA (reference sequence).